This T cell receptor (beta chain) appears in the sequencing data of a study of shared clonotypes between healthy human individuals. Study observations and caveats: With few donors, the genetic and exposure-history diversity represented was limited. Relative to memory subsets, naive subsets generally showed larger estimated richness.

Splitting the CD4+ cells yielded a CD45RA+ naive subset and a CD45RA-negative memory subset. Only in-frame clones appear in the TCRdb table, and some are missing; sequencing was by immunoSEQ multiplex PCR. Among fewer than 3 million clones listed, about nine tenths were seen once. The germline V gene encodes CDR1 SGHRS and CDR2 YFSETQ. This CDR3 spans 16 amino acids. The junction had 14 bases not matched to a gene; V was cut back by 4 bases and J by 6 bases. Of note for this clone: Its antigen is still unknown.

The chain combines TRBV5-1 with TRBJ1-2; 8 bases map to TRBD1. This TCR derives from a man between 18 and 29 years old in good health. Some clones in this sample may be carry-over from other donors' samples. Sequenced: naive CD4+ T cells from PBMCs. Specified subset: CD45RA+ positively selected. The CDR3 DNA sequence: TGCGCCAGCAGCCCCAGTGGTCCGACAGGGGCGGATGGCTACACCTTC. The encoded protein is CASSPSGPTGADGYTF. Based on the CDR3 plus reference TRBV5-1 and TRBJ1-2, the full variable domain is KAGVTQTPRYLIKTRGQQVTLSCSPISGHRSVSWYQQTPGQGLQFLFEYFSETQRNKGNFPGRFSGRQFSNSRSEMNVSTLELGDSALYLCASSPSGPTGADGYTFGSGTRLTVV.